Listed here are 10 T cell receptor beta chains from one sample, sequenced in a study of blood T cell repertoires in COVID-19. Measured with immunoSEQ multiplex PCR; TCRdb has only the in-frame clones, and not every one. In the table there are 330,000 or so clones, roughly 90% of which are singletons. Material: PBMCs or T cells enriched from blood (not recorded which). These receptor sequences come from a woman in her 30s who had recovered from COVID-19.

This clone was seen a single time. This rearrangement joins TRBV2 to TRBJ2-1; 10 bases are a match to TRBD2. Germline lookup yields CDR1 SNHLY and CDR2 FYNNEI. The V and J ends lost 4 bases and 6 bases, in that order; junction bases with no gene match: 6. The CDR3 spans 15 residues. The CDR3 loop reads CASSASGRGSNEQFF. In nucleotides, the CDR3 is TGTGCCAGCAGTGCCAGCGGGAGGGGGAGCAATGAGCAGTTCTTC.

The chain links TRBV2 to TRBJ1-2; 7 nucleotides agree with TRBD1. Germline lookup yields CDR1 SNHLY and CDR2 FYNNEI. With V trimmed by 6 bases and J by 0 bases, 16 bases remained unmatched. This CDR3 has 18 amino acids. The CDR3 spells CASRTPGQRQGANYGYTF. The CDR3 DNA reads TGTGCCAGCAGGACCCCGGGACAGAGACAAGGAGCTAACTATGGCTACACCTTC. Looking up the rest from reference TRBV2 and TRBJ1-2 gives the full variable domain: EPEVTQTPSHQVTQMGQEVILRCVPISNHLYFYWYRQILGQKVEFLVSFYNNEISEKSEIFDDQFSVERPDGSNFTLKIRSTKLEDSAMYFCASRTPGQRQGANYGYTFGSGTRLTVV.

V usage is TRBV15 and J usage is TRBJ2-2; 7 nucleotides agree with TRBD1. The CDR3 has 17 residues. The germline V gene encodes CDR1 LNHNV and CDR2 YYDKDF (reference sequence). V lost 5 bases, J lost 1 base, and 10 bases stayed unmatched. CDR3 protein: CATSGGQAGRNTGELFF. In nucleotides, the CDR3 is TGTGCCACCAGCGGAGGACAGGCCGGTAGGAACACCGGGGAGCTGTTTTTT.

The chain couples TRBV19 to TRBJ1-2; 7 bases align to TRBD1. This CDR3 is 13 amino acids long. Trimming cost V 6 bases and J 2 bases; bases outside gene matches: 3. CDR1 is LNHDA and CDR2 is SQIVND in the germline V gene (reference sequence). CDR3 region: CASSTGVNYGYTF. CDR3 DNA sequence: TGTGCCAGTAGCACAGGGGTCAACTATGGCTACACCTTC.

The table lists this clone with a count of one. J is TRBJ2-1 and V is TRBV7-8, with D perhaps TRBD2 (6 bases). The CDR3 contains 15 residues. V was pared by 4 bases and J by 4 bases, with 14 bases between. Looked up from germline, CDR1 is SGHVS and CDR2 is FQNEAQ. CDR3 DNA sequence: TGTGCCAGCAGCTCTCCGGGGGACCAATACAATGAGCAGTTCTTC. It encodes CASSSPGDQYNEQFF.

This chain joins TRBV27 and TRBJ2-4; D perhaps matches TRBD2 (6 bases). Trimming removed 3 bases at V and 10 bases at J, with 16 bases between. Germline lookup yields CDR1 MNHEY and CDR2 SMNVEV (reference sequence). The CDR3 consists of 14 residues. The CDR3 loop is CASSFAGWRSIQYF. CDR3 coding DNA: TGTGCCAGCAGTTTCGCGGGATGGCGGTCGATTCAGTACTTC.

The chain carries TRBV4-3 and TRBJ2-3; no clear D. Germline assignment: CDR1 LGHNA and CDR2 YSLEER. CDR3 length equals 13 residues. Trimming removed 0 bases at V and 7 bases at J, with 8 bases between. DNA for the CDR3: TGCGCCAGCAGCCAAGATCCCTTTTATACGCAGTATTTT. Translation gives CASSQDPFYTQYF.

The chain combines TRBV5-5 with TRBJ2-5, with TRBD1 as a possible D gene (5 bases). Germline V CDR1 and CDR2: SGHKS, YYEKEE (reference sequence). Deletions cut 3 bases from V and 3 bases from J, with 9 bases between. The CDR3 runs 13 residues. The CDR3: CASSWGREETQYF. CDR3 coding DNA: TGTGCCAGCAGCTGGGGCCGCGAAGAGACCCAGTACTTC. Combining the CDR3 with reference TRBV5-5 and TRBJ2-5 gives the whole variable domain DAGVTQSPTHLIKTRGQQVTLRCSPISGHKSVSWYQQVLGQGPQFIFQYYEKEERGRGNFPDRFSARQFPNYSSELNVNALLLGDSALYLCASSWGREETQYFGPGTRLLVL.

The chain joins TRBV6-1 to TRBJ1-5, with D unresolved. The CDR3 has 15 residues. CDR1 MNHNS and CDR2 SASEGT come from the germline V gene. V was pared by 2 bases and J by 6 bases, with 14 bases between. CDR3 sequence (DNA): TGTGCCAGCAGTGAATTCGGTGGTAGTAGTCAGCCCCAGCATTTT. Amino acid sequence: CASSEFGGSSQPQHF.

The chain links TRBV21-1 to TRBJ2-7; TRBD2 is the table's D call and was not checked against the DNA. TRBV21-1 is shown as a pseudogene. The CDR3 sequence is 14 residues long. CDR3 residues: CASSKAVSGYEQYF. In DNA, the CDR3 is TGTGCCAGCAGCAAAGCTGTGAGTGGCTACGAGCAGTACTTC.